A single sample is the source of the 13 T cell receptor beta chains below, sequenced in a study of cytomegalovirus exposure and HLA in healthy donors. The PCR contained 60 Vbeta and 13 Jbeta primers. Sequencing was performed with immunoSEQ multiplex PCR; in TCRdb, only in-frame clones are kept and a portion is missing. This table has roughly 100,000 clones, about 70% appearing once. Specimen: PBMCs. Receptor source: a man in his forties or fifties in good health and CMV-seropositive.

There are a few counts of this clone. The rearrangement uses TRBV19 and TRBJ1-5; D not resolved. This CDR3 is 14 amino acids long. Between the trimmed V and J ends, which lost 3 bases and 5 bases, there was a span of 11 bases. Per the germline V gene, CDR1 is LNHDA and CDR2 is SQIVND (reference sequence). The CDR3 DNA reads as TGTGCCAGTAGTATCCCGGGAGAGTATCAGCCCCAGCATTTT. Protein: CASSIPGEYQPQHF.

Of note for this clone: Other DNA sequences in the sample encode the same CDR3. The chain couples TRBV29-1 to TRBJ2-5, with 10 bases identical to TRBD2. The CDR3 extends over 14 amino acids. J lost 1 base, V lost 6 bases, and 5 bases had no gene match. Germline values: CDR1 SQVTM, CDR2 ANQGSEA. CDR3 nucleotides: TGCAGCGTAACTAGCGGGAACTTCCAAGAGACCCAGTACTTC. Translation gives CSVTSGNFQETQYF.

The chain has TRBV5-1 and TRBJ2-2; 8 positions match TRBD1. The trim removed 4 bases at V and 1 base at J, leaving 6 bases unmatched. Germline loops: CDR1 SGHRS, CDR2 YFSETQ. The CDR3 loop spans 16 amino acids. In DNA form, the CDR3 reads TGCGCCAGCAGCAGCACCGGGACAGGGAACACCGGGGAGCTGTTTTTT. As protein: CASSSTGTGNTGELFF. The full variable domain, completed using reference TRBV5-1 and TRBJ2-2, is KAGVTQTPRYLIKTRGQQVTLSCSPISGHRSVSWYQQTPGQGLQFLFEYFSETQRNKGNFPGRFSGRQFSNSRSEMNVSTLELGDSALYLCASSSTGTGNTGELFFGEGSRLTVL.

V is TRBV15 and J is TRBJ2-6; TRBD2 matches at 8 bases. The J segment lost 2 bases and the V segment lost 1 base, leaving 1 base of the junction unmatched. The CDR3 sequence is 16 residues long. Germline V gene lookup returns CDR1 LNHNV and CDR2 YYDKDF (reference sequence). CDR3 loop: CATSRGGGTGANVLTF. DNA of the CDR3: TGTGCCACCAGCAGAGGCGGGGGGACTGGGGCCAACGTCCTGACTTTC.

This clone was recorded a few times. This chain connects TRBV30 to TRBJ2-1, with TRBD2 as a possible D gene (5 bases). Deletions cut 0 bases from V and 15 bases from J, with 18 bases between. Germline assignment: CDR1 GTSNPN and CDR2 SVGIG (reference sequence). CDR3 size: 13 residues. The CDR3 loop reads CAWSVLEGGGWFF. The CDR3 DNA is TGTGCCTGGAGTGTACTAGAGGGTGGTGGTTGGTTCTTC.

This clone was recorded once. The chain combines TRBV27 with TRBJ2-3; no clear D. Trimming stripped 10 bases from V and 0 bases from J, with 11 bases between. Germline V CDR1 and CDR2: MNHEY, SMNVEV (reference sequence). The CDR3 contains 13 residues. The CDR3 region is CATRDTSTDTQYF. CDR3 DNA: TGTGCCACCCGTGATACTAGCACAGATACGCAGTATTTT.

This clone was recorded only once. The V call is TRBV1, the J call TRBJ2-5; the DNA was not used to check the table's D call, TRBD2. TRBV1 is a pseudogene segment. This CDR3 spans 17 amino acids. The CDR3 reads CTSSHVLAGSFGATQYF. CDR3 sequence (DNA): TGCACCAGCAGCCATGTACTAGCGGGGTCCTTTGGTGCGACCCAGTACTTC.

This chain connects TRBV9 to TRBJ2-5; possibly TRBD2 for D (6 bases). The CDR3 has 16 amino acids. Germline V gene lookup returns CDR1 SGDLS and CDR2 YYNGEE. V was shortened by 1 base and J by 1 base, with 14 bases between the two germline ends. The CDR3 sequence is CASSVQSSGSQETQYF. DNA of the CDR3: TGTGCCAGCAGCGTACAGAGTAGCGGCAGCCAAGAGACCCAGTACTTC.

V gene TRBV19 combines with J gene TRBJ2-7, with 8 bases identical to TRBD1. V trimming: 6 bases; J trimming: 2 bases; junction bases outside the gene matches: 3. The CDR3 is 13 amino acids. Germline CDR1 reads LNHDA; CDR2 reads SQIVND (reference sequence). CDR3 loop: CASSETGAYEQYF. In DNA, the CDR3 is TGTGCCAGTAGCGAGACAGGGGCCTACGAGCAGTACTTC.

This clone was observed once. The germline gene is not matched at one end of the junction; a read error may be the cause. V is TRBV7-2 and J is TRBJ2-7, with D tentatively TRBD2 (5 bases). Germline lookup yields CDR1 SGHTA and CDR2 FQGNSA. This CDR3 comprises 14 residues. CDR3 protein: CASSAAFDGKWVHF. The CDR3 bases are TGTGCCAGCAGCGCCGCATTCGACGGGAAGTGGGTGCACTTC.

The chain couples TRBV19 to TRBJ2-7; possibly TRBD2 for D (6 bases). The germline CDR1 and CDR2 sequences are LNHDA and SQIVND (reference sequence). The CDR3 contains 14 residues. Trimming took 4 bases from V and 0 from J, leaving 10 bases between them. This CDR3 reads CASSSLGGSYEQYF. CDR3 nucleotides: TGTGCCAGTAGTAGTCTCGGGGGCTCCTACGAGCAGTACTTC.

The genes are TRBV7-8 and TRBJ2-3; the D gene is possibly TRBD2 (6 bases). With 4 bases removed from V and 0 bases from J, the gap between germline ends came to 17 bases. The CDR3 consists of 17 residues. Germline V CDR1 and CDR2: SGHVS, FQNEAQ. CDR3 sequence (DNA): TGTGCCAGCAGCTCCAGAAGACTAGGGTCTAGCACAGATACGCAGTATTTT. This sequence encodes CASSSRRLGSSTDTQYF.

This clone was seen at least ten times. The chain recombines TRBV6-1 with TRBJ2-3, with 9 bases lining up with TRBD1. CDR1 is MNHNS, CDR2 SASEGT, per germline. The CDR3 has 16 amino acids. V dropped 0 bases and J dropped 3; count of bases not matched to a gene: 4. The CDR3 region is CASSEAPGQGTDTQYF. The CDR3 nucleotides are TGTGCCAGCAGTGAAGCGCCGGGACAGGGAACAGATACGCAGTATTTT.